The 4 T cell receptor beta chains below were found in one sample sequenced in a study of beta chain features in type 1 diabetes. Findings and limits, study-wide: People with Type 1 diabetes carried modestly yet significantly shorter TCRB CDR3s in all four CD4+ subsets.

Every bit of the isolated RNA underwent reverse transcription, so sequencing read expressed TCRB transcripts. Sequenced by immunoSEQ multiplex PCR; TCRdb stores in-frame clones only, minus some. The sample contains around 360,000 clones, over 10% of which appear only once. Antigen specificity for these receptors is unknown. The source material was naive CD4+ T cells from blood. Receptors were obtained from a young woman with type 1 diabetes.

V is TRBV7-2 and J is TRBJ2-4; 8 bases agree with TRBD1. The CDR3 is 13 residues long. Germline V gene sequence: CDR1 SGHTA, CDR2 FQGNSA. Trimming removed 5 bases from V and 7 bases from J; junction bases left unmatched: 4. DNA for the CDR3: TGTGCCAGCAGCATCCAGGGGGCGAACATTCAGTACTTC. Amino acids: CASSIQGANIQYF.

The chain uses TRBV13 and TRBJ2-5; D call uncertain. This CDR3 region has 13 residues. Germline V CDR1 and CDR2: PRHDT, FYEKMQ (reference sequence). V was trimmed by 6 bases and J by 2 bases, leaving 10 bases between them. Written as DNA, the CDR3 is TGTGCCAGCAGTAAACTAATTCAAGAGACCCAGTACTTC. Protein product: CASSKLIQETQYF. The full variable domain, its missing parts supplied by reference TRBV13 and TRBJ2-5, is AAGVIQSPRHLIKEKRETATLKCYPIPRHDTVYWYQQGPGQDPQFLISFYEKMQSDKGSIPDRFSAQQFSDYHSELNMSSLELGDSALYFCASSKLIQETQYFGPGTRLLVL.

Remarks on this clone: Other DNA sequences in this specimen translate into the identical CDR3. V usage is TRBV7-9 and J usage is TRBJ1-5; D not resolved. This CDR3 region has 12 residues. V lost 5 bases, J lost 5 bases, and 7 bases lay in between. Germline V gene lookup returns CDR1 SEHNR and CDR2 FQNEAQ (reference sequence). Here the CDR3 DNA reads TGTGCCAGCAGCCGGGAGGATCAGCCCCAGCATTTT. It specifies CASSREDQPQHF.

This clone turned up a few times. V is TRBV28 and J is TRBJ2-5, with D uncertain. V lost 1 base, J lost 2 bases, and 11 bases lay in between. Germline V gene data show CDR1 as MDHEN and CDR2 as SYDVKM. The CDR3 covers 15 residues. The CDR3 here is CASSLFSASQETQYF. The CDR3 region has the DNA TGTGCCAGCAGTTTATTTTCCGCCAGTCAAGAGACCCAGTACTTC.